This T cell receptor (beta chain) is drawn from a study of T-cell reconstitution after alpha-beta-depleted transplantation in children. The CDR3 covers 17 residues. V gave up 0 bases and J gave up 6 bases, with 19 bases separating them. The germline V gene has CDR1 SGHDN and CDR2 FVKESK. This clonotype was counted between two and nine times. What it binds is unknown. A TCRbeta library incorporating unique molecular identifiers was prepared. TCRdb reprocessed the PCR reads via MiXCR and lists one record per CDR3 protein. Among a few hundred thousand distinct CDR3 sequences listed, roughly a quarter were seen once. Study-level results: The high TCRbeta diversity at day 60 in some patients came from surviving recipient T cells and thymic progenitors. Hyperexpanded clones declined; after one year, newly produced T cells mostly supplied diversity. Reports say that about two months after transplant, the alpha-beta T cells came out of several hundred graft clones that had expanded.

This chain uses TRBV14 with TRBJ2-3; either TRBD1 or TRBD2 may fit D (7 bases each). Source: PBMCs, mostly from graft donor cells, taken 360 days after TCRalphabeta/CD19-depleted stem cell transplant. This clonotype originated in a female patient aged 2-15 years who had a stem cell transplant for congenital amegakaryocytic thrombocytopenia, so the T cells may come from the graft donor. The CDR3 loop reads CASSQEGGRGRLDTQYF. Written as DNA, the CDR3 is TGTGCCAGCAGCCAAGAAGGGGGCCGCGGGAGATTGGATACGCAGTATTTT.